Listed here is a single T cell receptor (beta chain). Its antigen remains unknown. At one of its ends the junction is not consistent with the germline gene, which may arise from a read error. This CDR3 spans 12 amino acids. CDR1 and CDR2 from the germline V gene are SQVTM and ANQGSEA. It was with a sample-barcoded 5' primer and a J-beta primer mix that a second PCR of about 7 to 12 cycles was run. The study obtained at least 2.5 million CDR3-containing paired-end reads from every sample. MiXCR, applied by TCRdb to the 5' RACE reads, yields one record per CDR3 protein. The sample holds some 1.6 million distinct CDR3 sequences, around 36% seen once. The amount of total RNA extracted per sample was at least 5.5 micrograms. The entry originates in a study of blood T cells in healthy people across ages. Study-wide results and limits: Conclusively comparing naive with antigen-experienced cells was impossible with unsorted PBMCs.

Sequences were obtained from blood. This receptor was identified in a woman aged 25 to 45 in good health. J is TRBJ2-7 and V is TRBV29-1; 7 bases fit TRBD1. This CDR3 reads CSVLQGIYEQYF. The CDR3 DNA sequence: TGCAGCGTCCTACAGGGGATCTACGAACAGTACTTC.